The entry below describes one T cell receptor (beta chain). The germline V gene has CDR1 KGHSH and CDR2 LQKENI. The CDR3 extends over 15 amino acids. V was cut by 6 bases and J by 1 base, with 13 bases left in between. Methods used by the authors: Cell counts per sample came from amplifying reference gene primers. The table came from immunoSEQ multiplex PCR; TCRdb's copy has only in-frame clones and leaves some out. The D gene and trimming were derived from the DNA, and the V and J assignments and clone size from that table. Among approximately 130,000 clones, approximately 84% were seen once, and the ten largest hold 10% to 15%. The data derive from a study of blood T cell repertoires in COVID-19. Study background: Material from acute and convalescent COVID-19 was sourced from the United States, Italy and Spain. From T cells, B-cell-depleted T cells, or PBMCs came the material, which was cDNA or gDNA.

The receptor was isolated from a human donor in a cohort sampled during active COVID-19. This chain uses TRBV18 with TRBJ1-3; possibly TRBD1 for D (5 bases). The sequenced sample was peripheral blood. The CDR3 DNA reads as TGTGCCAGCTCCAGGGATGCGCCATCTGGAAACACCATATATTTT. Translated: CASSRDAPSGNTIYF.